This T cell receptor (beta chain) comes out of a study of OX40 agonist ivuxolimab in advanced cancers. On the study more broadly: People in dose escalation had one of these cancers: hepatocellular carcinoma, melanoma, renal cell or head and neck cancer. Eligibility admitted prior anti-PD-1, anti-PD-L1 or anti-CTLA-4 therapy; roughly 40% had some. Whole-study findings and limits: Undetermined was the antigen specificity of the expanded peripheral T cells.

The table came from immunoSEQ multiplex PCR; TCRdb's copy has only in-frame clones and leaves some out. Of about 98,000 clones detected, about nine tenths appear once; the ten largest clones hold 0.82%. Germline V gene sequence: CDR1 SGDLS, CDR2 YYNGEE. Trimming took off 2 bases at V and 4 bases at J, with 12 bases between the two ends. This CDR3 is built from 15 residues. A word on this clone: Its target is not known.

The material was CD4+ or CD8+ T cells sorted from blood, obtained in a trial of the OX40 agonist ivuxolimab. The origin of this receptor is an adult with an advanced solid tumor such as melanoma, head and neck, liver or kidney cancer. The V and J genes are TRBV9 and TRBJ2-2; D remains unclear. CDR3 sequence reads: CASSVSPDGTGELFF. CDR3 sequence (DNA): TGTGCCAGCAGCGTTTCACCGGACGGCACCGGGGAGCTGTTTTTT.